The present T cell receptor beta chain was sequenced within a study of cytomegalovirus exposure and HLA in healthy donors. In the PCR, 60 Vbeta and 13 Jbeta primers were used. The repertoire was sequenced with immunoSEQ multiplex PCR; TCRdb's copy has only in-frame clones and lacks some. Of about 170,000 clones listed, over 75% are singletons. This CDR3 contains 14 residues. The V and J ends lost 6 bases and 9 bases, in that order; junction bases with no gene match: 5. In germline, CDR1 is MNHEY, CDR2 SVGAGI. A remark on this clone: Antigen specificity is unknown.

Study observations and caveats: As was reported, the HLA-A and HLA-B alleles of most subjects were accurately predicted from TCR beta sequences. Earlier findings revealed that most TCR beta V segments proved productive either about 90% or about 30% of the time. There was a cluster of highly shared sequence variants that was likely a sequencing artifact. TCR beta chains numbering some 150 were designated cytomegalovirus-associated.

V and J are TRBV6-5 and TRBJ1-6; TRBD1 matches at 10 bases. The clonotype comes from a male donor in good health and CMV-seronegative. Material: PBMCs. For the CDR3, the DNA is TGTGCCAGCAGGGGGACAGGGGTAGCTTCACCCCTCCACTTT. Encoded protein: CASRGTGVASPLHF.